The 11 T cell receptor beta chains below were found in one sample sequenced in a study of blood T cell repertoires in COVID-19. Sequencing used immunoSEQ multiplex PCR; TCRdb keeps in-frame clones, though not all of them. Among 130,000 to 150,000 clones listed, around nine tenths were seen once. The sample comprised peripheral blood. The receptor source for this set is a man between 45 and 60 years old with active or convalescent COVID-19.

The rearrangement joins TRBV10-3 to TRBJ1-3, with 8 bases matching TRBD1. The V gene's germline CDR1 is ENHRY and CDR2 SYGVKD. The V segment lost 5 bases and the J segment 4 bases; nucleotides outside the gene matches: 7. The CDR3 is 15 residues long. CDR3 loop: CAISPGGLGGNTIYF. CDR3 DNA sequence: TGTGCCATCAGTCCAGGGGGCTTGGGAGGAAACACCATATATTTT.

The chain employs TRBV5-4 and TRBJ2-7; 12 bases are a match to TRBD2. CDR3 length: 15 residues. With 4 bases clipped from V and 2 bases from J, the junction kept 4 bases outside the gene matches. In germline, CDR1 is SGHNT, CDR2 YYREEE (reference sequence). DNA of the CDR3: TGTGCCAGCAGCGCTCGACTAGCGGGGGCCTACGAGCAGTACTTC. Translation: CASSARLAGAYEQYF.

This clone was detected once. The chain recombines TRBV30 with TRBJ2-5; 8 bases map to TRBD2. Germline V gives CDR1 GTSNPN, CDR2 SVGIG (reference sequence). Trimming removed 5 bases from V and 3 bases from J; junction bases left unmatched: 11. The CDR3 loop spans 15 amino acids. The CDR3, as DNA: TGTGCCTGGCGCGGGAGGTCAGGGGCAAAAGAGACCCAGTACTTC. Its protein product is CAWRGRSGAKETQYF.

The chain uses TRBV27 and TRBJ2-7; tentatively, D is TRBD1 (6 bases). Trimming removed 3 bases at V and 3 bases at J, with 9 bases between. CDR3 length: 13 amino acids. Germline CDR1 MNHEY, CDR2 SMNVEV (reference sequence). The CDR3 region is CASSFRQDYEQYF. CDR3 DNA sequence: TGTGCCAGCAGTTTCCGACAGGACTACGAGCAGTACTTC.

V usage is TRBV28 and J usage is TRBJ1-3; D not resolved. V lost 4 bases and J lost 0, with 10 bases in between. The CDR3 consists of 15 residues. CDR1 and CDR2 (germline): MDHEN, SYDVKM. The CDR3 DNA sequence: TGTGCCAGCAGTTCCCGGGGAGGCTCTGGAAACACCATATATTTT. The encoded protein is CASSSRGGSGNTIYF.

The chain carries TRBV7-9 and TRBJ1-3, with 7 bases that match TRBD1. The germline V gene encodes CDR1 SEHNR and CDR2 FQNEAQ (reference sequence). V was pared by 8 bases and J by 2 bases, with 6 bases of the junction left unmatched. This CDR3 contains 14 residues. The DNA of the CDR3 is TGTGCCAGCCGGCCCCAGGGGGCTGGAAACACCATATATTTT. Translating it yields CASRPQGAGNTIYF. The entire variable domain, with the rest obtained from reference TRBV7-9 and TRBJ1-3, is as follows: DTGVSQNPRHKITKRGQNVTFRCDPISEHNRLYWYRQTLGQGPEFLTYFQNEAQLEKSRLLSDRFSAERPKGSFSTLEIQRTEQGDSAMYLCASRPQGAGNTIYFGEGSWLTVV.

This chain links TRBV6-6 with TRBJ2-7; 7 positions agree with TRBD1. CDR1 is MNHNY and CDR2 is SVGAGI in the germline V gene (reference sequence). The CDR3 is 15 residues long. V dropped 5 bases and J dropped 2; count of bases not matched to a gene: 9. The CDR3 DNA is TGTGCCAGCAGTACAACCGGGACAGCGACCTACGAGCAGTACTTC. Its protein product is CASSTTGTATYEQYF.

This chain joins TRBV5-1 and TRBJ2-2, with D tentatively TRBD2 (6 bases). Germline V gene data show CDR1 as SGHRS and CDR2 as YFSETQ. V was cut by 0 bases and J by 2 bases, with 11 bases left in between. There are 16 residues in the CDR3. This chain's CDR3 is CASSLEGGQNTGELFF. In nucleotides, the CDR3 is TGCGCCAGCAGCTTGGAAGGAGGGCAAAACACCGGGGAGCTGTTTTTT. The entire variable domain, with the rest obtained from reference TRBV5-1 and TRBJ2-2, is as follows: KAGVTQTPRYLIKTRGQQVTLSCSPISGHRSVSWYQQTPGQGLQFLFEYFSETQRNKGNFPGRFSGRQFSNSRSEMNVSTLELGDSALYLCASSLEGGQNTGELFFGEGSRLTVL.

The chain has TRBV27 and TRBJ2-1; 8 bases align to TRBD2. The CDR3 is 14 amino acids. Germline V lookup: CDR1 MNHEY, CDR2 SMNVEV (reference sequence). V lost 6 bases, J lost 9 bases, and 10 bases stayed unmatched. DNA for the CDR3: TGTGCCAGCAGACAAAGGAGCGGGAGCGGTGAGCAGTTCTTC. Translation: CASRQRSGSGEQFF.

The chain employs TRBV7-6 and TRBJ2-1, with 10 positions matching TRBD2. With 2 bases clipped from V and 4 bases from J, the junction kept 11 bases outside the gene matches. This CDR3 comprises 18 residues. In germline, CDR1 is SGHVS, CDR2 FNYEAQ. The CDR3 is CASSLWGSGRALYNEQFF. CDR3 DNA sequence: TGTGCCAGCAGCTTATGGGGCAGCGGGAGGGCCCTGTACAATGAGCAGTTCTTC.

The chain employs TRBV27 and TRBJ2-1; D uncertain. The V gene's germline CDR1 is MNHEY and CDR2 SMNVEV (reference sequence). V lost 2 bases to trimming and J lost 5 bases, with 7 bases between them. The CDR3 contains 13 residues. The CDR3 DNA follows: TGTGCCAGCAGTTTACCCGGAGACAATGAGCAGTTCTTC. As protein: CASSLPGDNEQFF.